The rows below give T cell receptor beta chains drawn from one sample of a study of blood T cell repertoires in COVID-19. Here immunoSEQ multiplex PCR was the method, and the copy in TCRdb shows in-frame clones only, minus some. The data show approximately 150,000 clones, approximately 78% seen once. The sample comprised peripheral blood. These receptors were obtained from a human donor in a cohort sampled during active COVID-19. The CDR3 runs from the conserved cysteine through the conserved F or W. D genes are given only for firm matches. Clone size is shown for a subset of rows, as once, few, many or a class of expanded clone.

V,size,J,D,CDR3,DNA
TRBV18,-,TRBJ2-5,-,CASSPPRGETQYF,TGTGCCAGCTCACCACCTAGGGGAGAGACCCAGTACTTC
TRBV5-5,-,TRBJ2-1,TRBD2,CASSPGTSGGTYNEQFF,TGTGCCAGCAGCCCTGGGACTAGCGGGGGGACCTACAATGAGCAGTTCTTC
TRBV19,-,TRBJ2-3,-,CASSLQSRTDSTDTQYF,TGTGCCAGTAGCCTCCAGTCCCGGACAGATAGCACAGATACGCAGTATTTT
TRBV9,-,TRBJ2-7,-,CASSVEASLPYEQYF,TGTGCCAGCAGCGTAGAGGCTAGTCTTCCCTACGAGCAGTACTTC
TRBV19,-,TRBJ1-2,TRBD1,CASTLRGQYGYTF,TGTGCCAGTACGCTTAGGGGGCAATATGGCTACACCTTC
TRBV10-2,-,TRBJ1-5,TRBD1,CASSAGTGGGQPQHF,TGCGCCAGCAGTGCCGGGACAGGAGGGGGGCAGCCCCAGCATTTT
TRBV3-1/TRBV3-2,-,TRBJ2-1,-,CASSHKAAINEQFF,TGTGCCAGCAGCCATAAGGCGGCTATCAATGAGCAGTTCTTC
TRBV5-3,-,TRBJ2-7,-,CARSSPAVGAEQYF,TGTGCCAGAAGCTCCCCGGCCGTGGGGGCCGAGCAGTACTTC
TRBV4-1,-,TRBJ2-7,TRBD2,CASSPSGSIREQYF,TGCGCCAGCAGCCCTAGCGGGAGTATCCGGGAGCAGTACTTC
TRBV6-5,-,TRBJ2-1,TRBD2,CASIFGSGGRGEQFF,TGTGCCAGCATTTTCGGGTCGGGAGGGCGCGGTGAGCAGTTCTTC
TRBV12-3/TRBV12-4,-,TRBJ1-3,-,CASRMSSGNTIYF,TGTGCCAGCAGGATGAGCTCTGGAAACACCATATATTTT
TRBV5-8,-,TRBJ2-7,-,CASSLFRVYEQYF,TGTGCCAGCAGCTTATTCAGGGTATACGAGCAGTACTTC
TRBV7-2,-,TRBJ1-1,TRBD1,CASSLQGGTEAFF,TGTGCCAGCAGCTTACAGGGGGGCACTGAAGCTTTCTTT
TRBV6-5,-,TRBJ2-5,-,CASSPRGETQYF,TGTGCCAGCAGTCCCAGGGGAGAGACCCAGTACTTC
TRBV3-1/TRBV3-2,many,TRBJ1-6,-,CASSRTRVQWNNSPLHF,TGTGCCAGCAGCCGGACAAGAGTACAGTGGAATAATTCACCCCTCCACTTT
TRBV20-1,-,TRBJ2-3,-,CSSPVADTQYF,TGCAGTTCGCCGGTTGCAGATACGCAGTATTTT
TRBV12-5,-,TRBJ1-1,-,CASGLDSYTEAFF,TGTGCTAGTGGTTTGGATTCGTACACTGAAGCTTTCTTT
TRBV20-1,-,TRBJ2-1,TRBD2,CSASSGTSSNEQFF,TGCAGTGCTAGTAGCGGGACTTCCAGTAATGAGCAGTTCTTC
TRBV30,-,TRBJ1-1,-,CAWSGQNTEAFF,TGTGCCTGGAGTGGACAGAACACTGAAGCTTTCTTT
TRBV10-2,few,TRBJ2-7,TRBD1,CASSEPGTGSGEQYF,TGCGCCAGCAGTGAGCCAGGGACAGGGTCGGGCGAGCAGTACTTC
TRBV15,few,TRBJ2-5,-,CATSRDLTEAETQYF,TGTGCCACCAGCAGAGATTTGACAGAAGCAGAGACCCAGTACTTC
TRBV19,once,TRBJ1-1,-,CASSILGRTEAFF,TGTGCCAGTAGTATATTGGGCAGGACTGAAGCTTTCTTT